Listed below are T cell receptor beta chains from one sample, sequenced in a study of beta chain bispecific antibodies for T cell cancers. These TCRs' antigens remain unknown. TCRdb passed the 5' RACE reads through MiXCR, listing each CDR3 protein once. In the table there are approximately 15,000 distinct CDR3 sequences, approximately 2% of which are singletons. Material: healthy donor T cells cultured with leukemia cells. The source is a human donor in good health. Some clones in this sample may be carry-over from other donors' samples. Both conserved end residues are part of each CDR3. D genes are given only for firm matches. Part of the rows lack a size; the others show once, few, many or a class for expanded clones.

v_gene	abundance	j_gene	d_gene	CDR3nt	CDR3aa
TRBV7-9	many	TRBJ2-2	NA	TGTGCCAGCAGCTTAAGGGACCCAACGAACACCGGGGAGCTGTTTTTT	CASSLRDPTNTGELFF
TRBV7-3	many	TRBJ1-1	NA	TGTGCCAGCAGCTCCATGACTGCTATGAACACTGAAGCTTTCTTT	CASSSMTAMNTEAFF
TRBV6-5	many	TRBJ2-1	NA	TGTGCCAGCAGCTACTACGAGGGTAACCCCAATGAGCAGTTCTTC	CASSYYEGNPNEQFF
TRBV7-9	many	TRBJ1-3	NA	TGTGCCAGCACTATCCCTCCGGGACAACGGTCTGGAAACACCATATATTTT	CASTIPPGQRSGNTIYF
TRBV10-3	many	TRBJ1-1	NA	TGTGCCATCAAAGGCCAGGTGAACACTGAAGCTTTCTTT	CAIKGQVNTEAFF
TRBV6-5	NA	TRBJ1-2	NA	TGTGCCAGCAGTAAGGGAGAGGCTGGCTACACCTTC	CASSKGEAGYTF
TRBV27	many	TRBJ2-7	NA	TGTGCCAGCAGCTATGGGTCGTGGGGTTCCTACGAGCAGTACTTC	CASSYGSWGSYEQYF
TRBV13	NA	TRBJ2-3	TRBD2	TGTGCCAGCAGCTTAGACTCCTGGACTAGCGGGGGGGAAGGCACAGATACGCAGTATTTT	CASSLDSWTSGGEGTDTQYF
TRBV2	many	TRBJ2-1	TRBD2	TGTGCCAGCAGTGAAACCGGGACTAACAACCGGGGGGAGCAGTTCTTC	CASSETGTNNRGEQFF
TRBV7-2	many	TRBJ1-2	NA	TGTGCCAGCACCTTACAGACAGCGGGTGGCTACACCTTC	CASTLQTAGGYTF
TRBV5-1	many	TRBJ2-5	NA	TGCGCCAGCAGCTTGAGCTCATTGGGTAGGGGGGGCCAAGAGACCCAGTACTTC	CASSLSSLGRGGQETQYF
TRBV7-9	many	TRBJ2-6	TRBD1	TGTGCCAGCAGCACGAGGGACAGCGGCCCCCGGCTTCCTGGGGCCAACGTCCTGACTTTC	CASSTRDSGPRLPGANVLTF
TRBV6-5	many	TRBJ1-1	NA	TGTGCCAGCAGTTACGGGACTGAAGCTTTCTTT	CASSYGTEAFF